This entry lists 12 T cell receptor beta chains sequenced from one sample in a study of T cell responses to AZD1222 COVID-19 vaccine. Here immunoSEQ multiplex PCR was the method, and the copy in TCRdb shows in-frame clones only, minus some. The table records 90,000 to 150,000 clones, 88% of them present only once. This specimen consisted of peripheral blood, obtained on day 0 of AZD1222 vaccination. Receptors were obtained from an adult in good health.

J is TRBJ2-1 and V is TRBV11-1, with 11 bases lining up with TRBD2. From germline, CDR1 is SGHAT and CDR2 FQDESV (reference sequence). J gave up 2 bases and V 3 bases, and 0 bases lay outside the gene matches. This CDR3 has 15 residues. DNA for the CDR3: TGTGCCAGCAGCTTTAGCGGGGGGGCCTACAATGAGCAGTTCTTC. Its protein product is CASSFSGGAYNEQFF.

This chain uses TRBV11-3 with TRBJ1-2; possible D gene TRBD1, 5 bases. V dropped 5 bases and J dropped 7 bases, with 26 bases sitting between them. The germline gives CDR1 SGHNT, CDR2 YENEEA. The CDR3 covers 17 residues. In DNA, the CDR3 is TGTGCCAGCAGCAAGACCTGCCGCCCTCAAAACAGGAGTGGCTACACCTTC. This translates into CASSKTCRPQNRSGYTF.

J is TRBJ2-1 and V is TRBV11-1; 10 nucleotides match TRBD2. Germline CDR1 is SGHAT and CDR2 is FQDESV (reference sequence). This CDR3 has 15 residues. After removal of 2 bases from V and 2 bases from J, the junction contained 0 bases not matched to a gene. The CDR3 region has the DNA TGTGCCAGCAGCTTAAGCGGGGGGGCCTACAATGAGCAGTTCTTC. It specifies CASSLSGGAYNEQFF.

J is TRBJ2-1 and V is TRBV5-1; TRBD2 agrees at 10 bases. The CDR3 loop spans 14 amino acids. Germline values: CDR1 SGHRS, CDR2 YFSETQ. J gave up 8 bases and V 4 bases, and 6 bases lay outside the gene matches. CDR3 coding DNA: TGCGCCAGCAGCAAAGGAGGGACTAGCGATGAGCAGTTCTTC. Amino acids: CASSKGGTSDEQFF.

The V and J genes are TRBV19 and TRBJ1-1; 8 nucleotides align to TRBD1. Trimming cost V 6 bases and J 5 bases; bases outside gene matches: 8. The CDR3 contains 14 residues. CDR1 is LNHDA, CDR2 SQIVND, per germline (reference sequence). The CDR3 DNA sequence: TGTGCCAGTAGCCCCGACAGGGGCTGGACTGAAGCTTTCTTT. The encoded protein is CASSPDRGWTEAFF.

DNA of the CDR3: TGTGCCAGCTCACCAAATTACGGAGTAGAGACCCAGTACTTC. Translating gives CASSPNYGVETQYF. The chain links TRBV18 to TRBJ2-5; unclear D gene. The germline V and J ends were trimmed by 2 bases and 4 bases, with 11 bases remaining between them. In germline, CDR1 is KGHSH, CDR2 LQKENI. This CDR3 region has 14 residues. Full variable domain (rest looked up from reference TRBV18 and TRBJ2-5): NAGVMQNPRHLVRRRGQEARLRCSPMKGHSHVYWYRQLPEEGLKFMVYLQKENIIDESGMPKERFSAEFPKEGPSILRIQQVVRGDSAAYFCASSPNYGVETQYFGPGTRLLVL.

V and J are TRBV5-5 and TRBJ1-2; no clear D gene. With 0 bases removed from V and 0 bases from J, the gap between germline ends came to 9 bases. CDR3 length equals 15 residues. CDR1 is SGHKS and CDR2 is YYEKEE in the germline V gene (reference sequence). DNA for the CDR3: TGTGCCAGCAGCTTGGAGTCAGGACCTAACTATGGCTACACCTTC. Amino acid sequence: CASSLESGPNYGYTF.

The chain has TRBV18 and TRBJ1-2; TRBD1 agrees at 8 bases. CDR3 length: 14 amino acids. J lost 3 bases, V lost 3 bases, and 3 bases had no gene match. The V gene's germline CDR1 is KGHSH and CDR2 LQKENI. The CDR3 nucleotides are TGTGCCAGCTCACCGGACAGGGCTGACTATGGCTACACCTTC. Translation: CASSPDRADYGYTF.

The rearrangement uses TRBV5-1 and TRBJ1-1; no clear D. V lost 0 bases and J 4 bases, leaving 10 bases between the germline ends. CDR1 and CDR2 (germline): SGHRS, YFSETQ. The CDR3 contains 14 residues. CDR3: CASSLASTVTEAFF. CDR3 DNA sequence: TGCGCCAGCAGCTTGGCCTCGACGGTCACTGAAGCTTTCTTT.

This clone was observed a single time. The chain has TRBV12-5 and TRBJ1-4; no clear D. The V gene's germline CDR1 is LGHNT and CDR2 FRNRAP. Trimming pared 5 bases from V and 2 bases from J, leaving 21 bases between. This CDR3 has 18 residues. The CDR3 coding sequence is TGTGCTAGTGGTCCCGGGCGGGCAGGTGGAATGACTAATGAAAAACTGTTTTTT. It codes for CASGPGRAGGMTNEKLFF. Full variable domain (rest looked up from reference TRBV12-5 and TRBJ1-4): DARVTQTPRHKVTEMGQEVTMRCQPILGHNTVFWYRQTMMQGLELLAYFRNRAPLDDSGMPKDRFSAEMPDATLATLKIQPSEPRDSAVYFCASGPGRAGGMTNEKLFFGSGTQLSVL.

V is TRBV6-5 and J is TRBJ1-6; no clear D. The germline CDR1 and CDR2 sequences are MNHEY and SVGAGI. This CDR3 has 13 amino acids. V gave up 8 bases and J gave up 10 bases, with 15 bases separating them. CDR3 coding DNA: TGTGCCAGCCGCCCCCTCTTGGGATCACCCCTCCACTTT. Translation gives CASRPLLGSPLHF.

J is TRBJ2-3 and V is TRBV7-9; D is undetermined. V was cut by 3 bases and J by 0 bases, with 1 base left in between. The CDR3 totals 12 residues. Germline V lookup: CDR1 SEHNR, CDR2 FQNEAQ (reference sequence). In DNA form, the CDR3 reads TGTGCCAGCAGCTTTAGCACAGATACGCAGTATTTT. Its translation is CASSFSTDTQYF.